This T cell receptor (beta chain) was recovered during a study of response to subunit inactivated influenza vaccine. Study findings and constraints: The authors suggested that every seasonal influenza vaccination recruits few new T cells.

In the case of this clonotype: The target antigen is unknown.

TCRdb reprocessed the RT-PCR reads with MiXCR, giving one entry per CDR3 protein. The sample lists more than 700,000 distinct CDR3 sequences, less than 25% occurring once. There are 12 residues in the CDR3. V was pared by 8 bases and J by 1 base, with 8 bases between. Germline lookup yields CDR1 MNHNY and CDR2 SVGAGI (reference sequence). Sequencing used PBMCs from blood, obtained 4 to 6 days after vaccination. V usage is TRBV6-6 and J usage is TRBJ1-1, with D perhaps matching TRBD1 (5 bases). This TCR derives from a middle-aged man who received an inactivated influenza vaccine. This CDR3 is CASATANTEAFF. CDR3 DNA: TGTGCCAGCGCGACAGCGAACACTGAAGCTTTCTTT.